Below are 27 T cell receptor beta chains sequenced from a single sample in a study of T cell responses to AZD1222 COVID-19 vaccine. Repertoires were generated with immunoSEQ multiplex PCR, while TCRdb's copy carries only in-frame clones and drops some. The table has 100,000 or so clones, 70% to 90% seen once. Here the sequenced sample was peripheral blood, taken on day 0 of AZD1222 vaccination. The receptors here all came from an adult in good health.

The chain uses TRBV6-5 and TRBJ2-1; the D is unclear. CDR3 length equals 11 residues. Per germline, CDR1 MNHEY and CDR2 SVGAGI. V was trimmed by 6 bases and J by 7 bases, leaving 7 bases between them. CDR3 in DNA: TGTGCCAGCAGCAGGCTTAATGAGCAGTTCTTC. This sequence encodes CASSRLNEQFF.

J is TRBJ1-1 and V is TRBV19, with a tentative D call TRBD1 (5 bases). The CDR3 has 14 amino acids. Germline loops: CDR1 LNHDA, CDR2 SQIVND (reference sequence). Trimming removed 6 bases at V and 0 bases at J, with 11 bases between. CDR3 region: CASSLGTLNTEAFF. CDR3 sequence (DNA): TGTGCCAGTAGCCTCGGGACGTTGAACACTGAAGCTTTCTTT.

The gene calls are TRBV5-1 and TRBJ1-4; D is uncertain. V lost 4 bases and J lost 2, with 15 bases in between. This CDR3 comprises 16 residues. The V gene's germline CDR1 is SGHRS and CDR2 YFSETQ. Written as DNA, the CDR3 is TGCGCCAGCAGCGAAAATTCCGGGGTCACTAATGAAAAACTGTTTTTT. Its translation: CASSENSGVTNEKLFF.

Comment on this clone: The junction shows a germline mismatch at one end, possibly a read error. The gene calls are TRBV7-7 and TRBJ2-1; unclear D gene. The CDR3 consists of 13 residues. The germline gives CDR1 SSHAT, CDR2 FNYEAQ (reference sequence). The CDR3: CASSLGDQREQFF. The CDR3 region has the DNA TGTGCTAGCAGCTTAGGAGACCAAAGGGAGCAGTTCTTC.

The chain recombines TRBV11-2 with TRBJ1-4; D unresolved. The germline V gene has CDR1 SGHAT and CDR2 FQNNGV. Trimming took off 7 bases at V and 7 bases at J, with 16 bases between the two ends. This CDR3 contains 14 residues. The CDR3 DNA follows: TGTGCCAGCAAAAGCGGGCCAACCCCTGAAAAACTGTTTTTT. Translation: CASKSGPTPEKLFF. Looking up the rest from reference TRBV11-2 and TRBJ1-4 gives the full variable domain: EAGVAQSPRYKIIEKRQSVAFWCNPISGHATLYWYQQILGQGPKLLIQFQNNGVVDDSQLPKDRFSAERLKGVDSTLKIQPAKLEDSAVYLCASKSGPTPEKLFFGSGTQLSVL.

The V call is TRBV27, the J call TRBJ1-6; no definite D call. This CDR3 is 17 amino acids long. Germline V CDR1 and CDR2: MNHEY, SMNVEV (reference sequence). V was pared by 0 bases and J by 2 bases, with 11 bases between. DNA of the CDR3: TGTGCCAGCAGTTTATCGTTGGGTTGGGCCTATAATTCACCCCTCCACTTT. This codes for CASSLSLGWAYNSPLHF.

This chain links TRBV12-3 or TRBV12-4 with TRBJ1-5; D uncertain. The length of the CDR3 is 12 residues. Trimming took off 6 bases at V and 5 bases at J, with 8 bases between the two ends. CDR3 sequence: CASRPGDQPQHF. In nucleotides, the CDR3 is TGTGCCAGCAGGCCCGGTGATCAGCCCCAGCATTTT.

This chain links TRBV11-2 with TRBJ2-3, with unresolved D. Germline assignment: CDR1 SGHAT and CDR2 FQNNGV. The length of the CDR3 is 13 residues. Trimming took 1 base from V and 5 from J, leaving 7 bases between them. The DNA for the CDR3 is TGTGCCAGCAGCTTAGGCGGCAGAGATACGCAGTATTTT. Amino acid sequence: CASSLGGRDTQYF.

The chain joins TRBV10-3 to TRBJ2-2; D possibly corresponds to TRBD1 (7 bases). V was clipped by 6 bases and J by 3 bases, with 11 bases between them. This CDR3 has 14 amino acids. Germline V CDR1 and CDR2: ENHRY, SYGVKD. The CDR3 DNA is TGTGCCATCAGCGGGGGACAGTACACCGGGGAGCTGTTTTTT. This gives the protein CAISGGQYTGELFF.

This rearrangement joins TRBV4-2 to TRBJ2-7; 9 positions match TRBD1. V was pared by 1 base and J by 3 bases, with 7 bases of the junction left unmatched. CDR3 length equals 16 residues. CDR1 is LGHNA and CDR2 is YNFKEQ in the germline V gene. CDR3 sequence: CASSQVGGTGNYEQYF. The CDR3, as DNA: TGTGCCAGCAGCCAAGTTGGAGGGACAGGGAACTACGAGCAGTACTTC.

The chain combines TRBV29-1 with TRBJ1-1; D is unclear. The V gene lost 4 bases and the J gene lost 2 bases, with 11 bases spanning the gap. This CDR3 has 13 residues. Germline CDR1 reads SQVTM; CDR2 reads ANQGSEA. The DNA of the CDR3 is TGCAGCGTTGTTGTCAATGCTAACACTGAAGCTTTCTTT. Translated: CSVVVNANTEAFF.

CDR3 nucleotide sequence: TGTGCCAGCAGTTACTCAGGGGAGCGCTCGTCACCCCTCCACTTT. Its translation is CASSYSGERSSPLHF. The chain recombines TRBV6-6 with TRBJ1-6, with D perhaps matching TRBD1 (5 bases). V was trimmed by 0 bases and J by 10 bases, leaving 13 bases between them. The CDR3 contains 15 residues. Germline lookup yields CDR1 MNHNY and CDR2 SVGAGI (reference sequence).

V usage is TRBV7-8 and J usage is TRBJ2-2; D is unresolved. The CDR3 is 15 residues long. The V and J ends lost 5 bases and 3 bases respectively, with 13 bases between them. Germline assignment: CDR1 SGHVS and CDR2 FQNEAQ. CDR3 in DNA: TGTGCCAGCAGCCTCGCCGTGGTTGACACCGGGGAGCTGTTTTTT. As protein: CASSLAVVDTGELFF.

V and J are TRBV6-2 or TRBV6-3 and TRBJ2-5; D remains unclear. This CDR3 spans 13 amino acids. V shed 2 bases and J shed 5 bases, with 9 bases lying between them. The germline V gene encodes CDR1 MNHEY and CDR2 SVGEGT. The CDR3 nucleotides read TGTGCCAGCAGTTACCCCCCCGGGGAGACCCAGTACTTC. Amino acids: CASSYPPGETQYF.

This clone has only one observation. The rearrangement uses TRBV18 and TRBJ1-1; TRBD1 agrees at 8 bases. Germline CDR1 and CDR2: KGHSH and LQKENI. This CDR3 spans 15 amino acids. V lost 3 bases and J lost 1; bases outside the gene matches: 4. The CDR3 DNA reads TGTGCCAGCTCACCTTCGACAGGGGAGAACACTGAAGCTTTCTTT. Its translation is CASSPSTGENTEAFF.

As DNA, the CDR3 is TGTGCCAGCAGTTACTCGAAAACTGAAGCTTTCTTT. It specifies CASSYSKTEAFF. J is TRBJ1-1 and V is TRBV6-2 or TRBV6-3; no clear D. Trimming removed 0 bases from V and 5 bases from J, with 4 bases in between. This CDR3 comprises 12 residues. Germline CDR1 is MNHEY and CDR2 is SVGEGT.

V and J are TRBV4-2 and TRBJ1-2, with no clear D. The V end lost 0 bases, the J end lost 5 bases, and 13 bases lay between the germline ends. This CDR3 comprises 15 residues. Germline-derived CDR1 and CDR2 are LGHNA and YNFKEQ. CDR3 loop: CASSQDRAARYGYTF. The DNA for the CDR3 is TGTGCCAGCAGCCAAGATCGGGCCGCGCGGTATGGCTACACCTTC.

This chain links TRBV19 with TRBJ1-1, with unresolved D. The V end lost 3 bases, the J end lost 6 bases, and 14 bases lay between the germline ends. CDR3 length equals 14 residues. From germline, CDR1 is LNHDA and CDR2 SQIVND (reference sequence). CDR3 amino acids: CASSIIGRKAEAFF. The CDR3 DNA reads as TGTGCCAGTAGTATCATAGGGAGGAAAGCTGAAGCTTTCTTT.

The chain carries TRBV14 and TRBJ2-3; D gene ambiguous. Trimming removed 1 base from V and 4 bases from J, with 3 bases in between. CDR3 length equals 12 residues. The germline gives CDR1 SGHDN, CDR2 FVKESK. Written as DNA, the CDR3 is TGTGCCAGCAGCCAAGTGTCAGATACGCAGTATTTT. Translating it yields CASSQVSDTQYF. Full variable domain (remainder filled in from reference TRBV14 and TRBJ2-3): EAGVTQFPSHSVIEKGQTVTLRCDPISGHDNLYWYRRVMGKEIKFLLHFVKESKQDESGMPNNRFLAERTGGTYSTLKVQPAELEDSGVYFCASSQVSDTQYFGPGTRLTVL.

This chain joins TRBV19 and TRBJ2-7, with no clear D. This CDR3 is built from 14 residues. Germline V gene data show CDR1 as LNHDA and CDR2 as SQIVND (reference sequence). V was shortened by 5 bases and J by 3 bases, with 14 bases between the two germline ends. The CDR3 DNA follows: TGTGCCAGTAGTCCAAATTTAGGTGGCTACGAGCAGTACTTC. Translation gives CASSPNLGGYEQYF. Complete variable domain (other parts from reference TRBV19 and TRBJ2-7): DGGITQSPKYLFRKEGQNVTLSCEQNLNHDAMYWYRQDPGQGLRLIYYSQIVNDFQKGDIAEGYSVSREKKESFPLTVTSAQKNPTAFYLCASSPNLGGYEQYFGPGTRLTVT.

V is TRBV18 and J is TRBJ1-2; TRBD1 is a possible D gene (6 bases). The V and J ends lost 4 bases and 2 bases respectively, with 14 bases between them. The CDR3 sequence is 15 residues long. CDR1 is KGHSH and CDR2 is LQKENI in the germline V gene. The CDR3: CASSLGRQGNYGYTF. The CDR3 region has the DNA TGTGCCAGCTCACTCGGGCGGCAGGGGAACTATGGCTACACCTTC.

This clone has only one observation. The chain joins TRBV4-1 to TRBJ2-2; D is undetermined. Germline V CDR1 and CDR2: MGHRA, YSYEKL. The V and J ends lost 0 bases and 6 bases respectively, with 8 bases between them. The CDR3 is made up of 14 amino acids. CDR3 in DNA: TGCGCCAGCAGCCAAGATAAGTTCCCCGGGGAGCTGTTTTTT. Protein sequence: CASSQDKFPGELFF.

V gene TRBV5-4 combines with J gene TRBJ2-3, with a weak D call TRBD2 (6 bases). Germline V gene sequence: CDR1 SGHNT, CDR2 YYREEE (reference sequence). This CDR3 contains 16 residues. The germline V and J ends were trimmed by 4 bases and 2 bases, with 17 bases remaining between them. CDR3 in DNA: TGTGCCAGCAGCACGAGAATGGGACTGGCCACAGATACGCAGTATTTT. Translating gives CASSTRMGLATDTQYF.

The rearrangement joins TRBV7-8 to TRBJ2-7; D ambiguous. The V and J ends lost 1 base and 2 bases respectively, with 9 bases between them. Germline loops: CDR1 SGHVS, CDR2 FQNEAQ. This CDR3 contains 14 residues. CDR3 sequence reads: CASSLGGLPYEQYF. The CDR3 DNA reads TGTGCCAGCAGCTTAGGTGGCCTGCCCTACGAGCAGTACTTC.

The chain joins TRBV4-3 to TRBJ1-4; TRBD1 matches 9 bases. Germline V gene lookup returns CDR1 LGHNA and CDR2 YSLEER. The CDR3 is made up of 15 amino acids. The ends lost 3 bases at V and 5 bases at J; junction bases unmatched: 4. This chain's CDR3 is CASSQGDRENEKLFF. The CDR3 nucleotides are TGCGCCAGCAGCCAGGGGGACAGGGAGAATGAAAAACTGTTTTTT.

This clone was picked up one time. V is TRBV3-1 (or the pseudogene TRBV3-2) and J is TRBJ1-1; possible D gene TRBD1, 5 bases. There are 16 residues in the CDR3. V was cut by 1 base and J by 3 bases, with 15 bases left in between. CDR1 is LGHDT, CDR2 YNNKEL, per germline (reference sequence). The CDR3 protein is CASSQVGRGRHTEAFF. The CDR3, as DNA: TGTGCCAGCAGCCAAGTAGGTCGGGGACGGCACACTGAAGCTTTCTTT.

The chain couples TRBV15 to TRBJ2-7; D is unclear. This CDR3 region has 13 residues. CDR1 LNHNV and CDR2 YYDKDF come from the germline V gene (reference sequence). V lost 0 bases to trimming and J lost 2 bases, with 5 bases between them. CDR3 in amino acids: CATSRDPAYEQYF. In DNA, the CDR3 is TGTGCCACCAGCAGAGACCCGGCCTACGAGCAGTACTTC.